Shown below are 13 T cell receptor beta chains from a single sample sequenced in a study of cytomegalovirus exposure and HLA in healthy donors. The PCR used 60 Vbeta and 13 Jbeta primers. This table comes from immunoSEQ multiplex PCR, and its TCRdb copy is limited to in-frame clones, with some not included. The profile shows over 140,000 clones, 70% to 85% of them singletons. The sequenced material came from PBMCs. The receptors stem from a man aged 25-40 years in good health and CMV-seropositive.

This clone was recorded only once. The gene calls are TRBV19 and TRBJ1-1; 10 bases match TRBD1. This CDR3 comprises 15 residues. Germline trimming cut 3 bases from V and 6 bases from J; bases unmatched to any gene: 7. Germline CDR1 LNHDA, CDR2 SQIVND (reference sequence). CDR3 sequence: CASSIFSGTGAEAFF. DNA for the CDR3: TGTGCCAGTAGTATTTTTTCGGGGACAGGGGCTGAAGCTTTCTTT.

The CDR3 here is CASSPLAGDLYEQYF. CDR3 nucleotide sequence: TGTGCCAGCTCACCGCTAGCGGGAGACCTGTACGAGCAGTACTTC. V gene TRBV18 combines with J gene TRBJ2-7; TRBD2 aligns across 10 bases. This CDR3 is built from 15 residues. After removal of 3 bases from V and 4 bases from J, the junction contained 6 bases not matched to a gene. Germline CDR1 reads KGHSH; CDR2 reads LQKENI.

The chain is built from TRBV4-1 and TRBJ2-4; D is uncertain. Germline lookup yields CDR1 MGHRA and CDR2 YSYEKL. This CDR3 spans 14 amino acids. The V gene lost 2 bases and the J gene lost 9 bases, with 14 bases spanning the gap. CDR3 nucleotides: TGCGCCAGCAGCCAATTCCCTGAGGATGGCATTCAGTACTTC. Amino acid sequence: CASSQFPEDGIQYF.

This clone was seen a few times. V gene TRBV28 combines with J gene TRBJ1-1; D ambiguous. The V gene lost 3 bases and the J gene lost 6 bases, with 8 bases spanning the gap. This CDR3 has 12 amino acids. Germline V gives CDR1 MDHEN, CDR2 SYDVKM. The CDR3: CASSFVAAEAFF. The CDR3 region has the DNA TGTGCCAGCAGTTTTGTCGCAGCTGAAGCTTTCTTT.

DNA for the CDR3: TGTGCCAGCAGCGCGGACAGGGTCGGGAATGAAAAACTGTTTTTT. As protein: CASSADRVGNEKLFF. The chain couples TRBV9 to TRBJ1-4; TRBD1 matches 8 bases. The CDR3 loop spans 15 amino acids. V was pared by 3 bases and J by 5 bases, with 6 bases of the junction left unmatched. Germline CDR1 and CDR2: SGDLS and YYNGEE.

Here the CDR3 reads CASSPSEAQGAGAFF. The DNA of the CDR3 is TGTGCCAGCTCACCATCTGAGGCGCAGGGGGCAGGGGCTTTCTTT. The chain employs TRBV18 and TRBJ1-1; the match to TRBD1 covers 8 bases. Germline V CDR1 and CDR2: KGHSH, LQKENI. V was clipped by 2 bases and J by 11 bases; unmatched bases: 13. CDR3 size: 15 residues.

This clone was found once. The rearrangement uses TRBV7-9 and TRBJ2-1, with 11 bases lining up with TRBD1. Germline V gene lookup returns CDR1 SEHNR and CDR2 FQNEAQ (reference sequence). Germline trimming cut 6 bases from V and 5 bases from J; bases unmatched to any gene: 6. CDR3 size: 15 residues. The DNA of the CDR3 is TGTGCCAGCAGACCGGGACAGGGGGAACACAATGAGCAGTTCTTC. It is translated as CASRPGQGEHNEQFF.

The CDR3 coding sequence is TGTGCCAGCTCTGACATCGGGACAGGGGAGACCCAGTACTTC. Its protein is CASSDIGTGETQYF. The chain employs TRBV18 and TRBJ2-5, with 9 bases matching TRBD1. This CDR3 has 14 residues. Germline loops: CDR1 KGHSH, CDR2 LQKENI. The V segment lost 6 bases and the J segment 5 bases; nucleotides outside the gene matches: 7.

The J gene is TRBJ2-1, the V gene TRBV28; 7 bases map to TRBD2. This CDR3 region has 18 residues. V trimming: 8 bases; J trimming: 8 bases; junction bases outside the gene matches: 24. The germline V gene encodes CDR1 MDHEN and CDR2 SYDVKM. The chain's CDR3 is CASSIPSSGTPEGDEQFF. CDR3 sequence (DNA): TGTGCCAGCTCCATACCCTCTAGCGGCACCCCCGAAGGGGATGAGCAGTTCTTC.

The chain recombines TRBV6-5 with TRBJ2-7; possible D gene TRBD2, 5 bases. V gave up 5 bases and J gave up 0 bases, with 11 bases separating them. CDR1 and CDR2 from the germline V gene are MNHEY and SVGAGI. The CDR3 is 14 residues long. The CDR3 region has the DNA TGTGCCAGCAGTCCCCGGGGTGGCTCCTACGAGCAGTACTTC. Its protein is CASSPRGGSYEQYF.

This rearrangement joins TRBV18 to TRBJ2-5; TRBD1 matches 8 bases. This CDR3 region has 16 residues. V gave up 2 bases and J gave up 5 bases; unmatched junction bases: 10. The germline gives CDR1 KGHSH, CDR2 LQKENI. CDR3 nucleotide sequence: TGTGCCAGCTCACCAATGGTTGCAGGGGGCGCGGAGACCCAGTACTTC. It translates to CASSPMVAGGAETQYF.

This clone was counted a single time. CDR3 protein: CASSSQRGALTDTQYF. The CDR3 coding sequence is TGTGCCAGCAGCTCCCAGCGGGGGGCACTCACAGATACGCAGTATTTT. V is TRBV11-2 and J is TRBJ2-3; 9 bases map to TRBD2. Germline trimming cut 4 bases from V and 2 bases from J; bases unmatched to any gene: 7. This CDR3 spans 16 amino acids. Germline V gene sequence: CDR1 SGHAT, CDR2 FQNNGV.

The CDR3 bases are TGTGCCAGCAGTGGGGAGGGCCTACCTCGGGAGACCCAGTACTTC. Protein sequence: CASSGEGLPRETQYF. The V and J genes are TRBV6-1 and TRBJ2-5; 7 bases agree with TRBD2. CDR1 is MNHNS and CDR2 is SASEGT in the germline V gene. The length of the CDR3 is 15 residues. J was trimmed by 5 bases and V by 4 bases; bases with no gene match: 10.